Following are 18 T cell receptor beta chains from one sample sequenced in a study of CD4 T cells in relation to SARS-CoV-2 and coronaviruses. TCRdb keeps only in-frame clones here, not all; method: immunoSEQ multiplex PCR. This sample has 20,000 or so clones, with around 75% found just once. Before the COVID-19 pandemic, during about 2011-2019, CD4+ T cells were taken from unexposed donors. After roughly 9 days of culture, CD4+ T cells were isolated. No antigens are known for them. The source material was CD4+ T cells from PBMCs, cultured in vitro. The receptor set was obtained from a human donor in good health.

This chain uses TRBV7-9 with TRBJ2-1; D gene uncertain. CDR1 SEHNR and CDR2 FQNEAQ come from the germline V gene (reference sequence). Deletions cut 5 bases from V and 4 bases from J, with 15 bases between. CDR3 length: 15 residues. The CDR3 nucleotides are TGTGCCAGCAGCCCCAGCCGGGCGGAGTACAATGAGCAGTTCTTC. It specifies CASSPSRAEYNEQFF.

The V gene is TRBV11-2, the J gene TRBJ2-1; TRBD1 might be the D (6 bases). The CDR3 has 13 residues. V dropped 6 bases and J dropped 9 bases, with 15 bases sitting between them. CDR1 and CDR2 (germline): SGHAT, FQNNGV. The chain's CDR3 is CASRPGTNAEQFF. The CDR3 DNA is TGTGCCAGCAGACCCGGGACAAACGCTGAGCAGTTCTTC. The full variable domain, in which reference TRBV11-2 and TRBJ2-1 provide the parts outside the CDR3, is EAGVAQSPRYKIIEKRQSVAFWCNPISGHATLYWYQQILGQGPKLLIQFQNNGVVDDSQLPKDRFSAERLKGVDSTLKIQPAKLEDSAVYLCASRPGTNAEQFFGPGTRLTVL.

The V gene is TRBV2, the J gene TRBJ2-3; D unclear. Germline V gene data show CDR1 as SNHLY and CDR2 as FYNNEI. Trimming cost V 2 bases and J 1 base, with 4 bases left between them. This CDR3 has 13 amino acids. CDR3 loop: CASSEHRTDTQYF. The CDR3 DNA follows: TGTGCCAGCAGTGAACACCGCACAGATACGCAGTATTTT. Full variable domain (missing parts from reference TRBV2 and TRBJ2-3): EPEVTQTPSHQVTQMGQEVILRCVPISNHLYFYWYRQILGQKVEFLVSFYNNEISEKSEIFDDQFSVERPDGSNFTLKIRSTKLEDSAMYFCASSEHRTDTQYFGPGTRLTVL.

The chain carries TRBV9 and TRBJ1-3; D not certain. This CDR3 is 14 amino acids long. With 0 bases removed from V and 3 bases from J, the gap between germline ends came to 7 bases. Germline V lookup: CDR1 SGDLS, CDR2 YYNGEE. The CDR3, as DNA: TGTGCCAGCAGCGTAGCGGTCAGTGGAAACACCATATATTTT. It codes for CASSVAVSGNTIYF.

This chain links TRBV7-2 with TRBJ1-3; D is uncertain. The CDR3 runs to 15 residues. CDR1 is SGHTA and CDR2 is FQGNSA in the germline V gene. V was cut by 2 bases and J by 2 bases, with 10 bases left in between. DNA of the CDR3: TGTGCCAGCAGCTTATCCCGTGATACTGGAAACACCATATATTTT. It translates to CASSLSRDTGNTIYF.

The chain combines TRBV5-1 with TRBJ2-7; no reliable D call. Between the trimmed V and J ends, which lost 0 bases and 1 base, there was a span of 8 bases. This CDR3 contains 14 residues. The V gene's germline CDR1 is SGHRS and CDR2 YFSETQ. The chain's CDR3 is CASSLDHRSYEQYF. DNA of the CDR3: TGCGCCAGCAGCTTGGACCACCGGTCCTACGAGCAGTACTTC.

The rearrangement links TRBV4-1 to TRBJ2-3, with TRBD1 identical over 10 bases. The CDR3 runs to 15 residues. Germline V lookup: CDR1 MGHRA, CDR2 YSYEKL. The junction had 6 bases not matched to a gene; V was cut back by 3 bases and J by 6 bases. The CDR3 here is CASSQGQGFYDTQYF. The CDR3 DNA reads as TGCGCCAGCAGCCAGGGACAGGGGTTTTATGATACGCAGTATTTT.

The CDR3 DNA is TGTGCCAGCTCACCACCGGGTCAGGGACAGAAAAACTATGGCTACACCTTC. It translates to CASSPPGQGQKNYGYTF. The J gene is TRBJ1-2, the V gene TRBV18, with TRBD1 matching 7 bases. Germline assignment: CDR1 KGHSH and CDR2 LQKENI. CDR3 length equals 17 residues. Trimming removed 0 bases from V and 2 bases from J; junction bases left unmatched: 9.

The chain recombines TRBV10-3 with TRBJ2-5, with D maybe TRBD1 (6 bases). This CDR3 comprises 13 residues. The germline V and J ends were trimmed by 2 bases and 5 bases, with 9 bases remaining between them. The germline V gene encodes CDR1 ENHRY and CDR2 SYGVKD. In nucleotides, the CDR3 is TGTGCCATCAGTGAGACAGGGCCTGAGACCCAGTACTTC. Encoded protein: CAISETGPETQYF.

This sequence joins TRBV12-3 or TRBV12-4 and TRBJ1-2; 9 bases are shared with TRBD1. This CDR3 is built from 13 residues. The V gene end was trimmed by 2 bases and the J gene end by 11 bases; junction bases not matched to a gene: 6. In nucleotides, the CDR3 is TGTGCCAGCAGTTTAAACCGACAGGGGGAGTACACCTTC. Encoded protein: CASSLNRQGEYTF.

The chain has TRBV5-1 and TRBJ2-5; 9 nucleotides match TRBD2. This CDR3 has 14 residues. The V segment lost 7 bases and the J segment 5 bases; nucleotides outside the gene matches: 9. The germline gives CDR1 SGHRS, CDR2 YFSETQ. The CDR3 DNA reads as TGCGCCAGCGGAATAGCGGGAGAGGTCGAGACCCAGTACTTC. Protein sequence: CASGIAGEVETQYF. The full variable domain, its missing parts supplied by reference TRBV5-1 and TRBJ2-5, is KAGVTQTPRYLIKTRGQQVTLSCSPISGHRSVSWYQQTPGQGLQFLFEYFSETQRNKGNFPGRFSGRQFSNSRSEMNVSTLELGDSALYLCASGIAGEVETQYFGPGTRLLVL.

The rearrangement uses TRBV10-2 and TRBJ2-5; 8 nucleotides agree with TRBD1. Losses at the gene ends were 6 bases for V and 5 bases for J; bases not matched to a gene: 5. CDR1 is WSHSY, CDR2 SAAADI, per germline. The CDR3 sequence is 13 residues long. CDR3 bases: TGCGCCAGCAGGACAGGGGTAAGGGAGACCCAGTACTTC. It encodes CASRTGVRETQYF.

The CDR3 sequence is CSVRQGSQGTEAFF. The CDR3 bases are TGCAGCGTCCGACAGGGGTCGCAAGGCACTGAAGCTTTCTTT. This chain uses TRBV29-1 with TRBJ1-1, with 8 bases matching TRBD1. The CDR3 totals 14 residues. CDR1 SQVTM and CDR2 ANQGSEA come from the germline V gene. Unmatched junction bases numbered 10, after V lost 6 bases and J lost 4 bases.

This clone has a handful of counts. This rearrangement joins TRBV18 to TRBJ2-7; 7 bases match TRBD1. The germline V gene encodes CDR1 KGHSH and CDR2 LQKENI. V lost 2 bases and J lost 2; bases outside the gene matches: 12. The CDR3 is made up of 17 amino acids. The CDR3 here is CASSPSITGEKPYEQYF. In DNA form, the CDR3 reads TGTGCCAGCTCACCAAGCATTACAGGGGAGAAACCCTACGAGCAGTACTTC.

This chain connects TRBV19 to TRBJ2-5; 7 positions agree with TRBD1. J was trimmed by 1 base and V by 2 bases; bases with no gene match: 1. This CDR3 is 14 amino acids long. Germline CDR1 and CDR2: LNHDA and SQIVND (reference sequence). The CDR3: CASSISGGQETQYF. CDR3 bases: TGTGCCAGTAGTATATCAGGGGGCCAAGAGACCCAGTACTTC.

V gene TRBV19 combines with J gene TRBJ1-5; D call uncertain. V lost 1 base and J 4 bases, leaving 11 bases between the germline ends. Germline CDR1 is LNHDA and CDR2 is SQIVND (reference sequence). CDR3 length: 15 residues. In DNA form, the CDR3 reads TGTGCCAGTAGTATAGGAGGTCGGATGAATCAGCCCCAGCATTTT. This codes for CASSIGGRMNQPQHF.

The chain uses TRBV10-3 and TRBJ2-2; the D gene is possibly TRBD2 (6 bases). Per germline, CDR1 ENHRY and CDR2 SYGVKD. This CDR3 is 15 amino acids long. The V and J ends lost 0 bases and 5 bases respectively, with 10 bases between them. The CDR3 DNA follows: TGTGCCATCAGTGAGTCGACGGCGGGGACCGGGGAGCTGTTTTTT. Protein: CAISESTAGTGELFF.

CDR3 sequence (DNA): TGTGCCAGCAGCTTGGGGGGAGGGGGCGGGTACGAGCAGTACTTC. It codes for CASSLGGGGGYEQYF. The chain carries TRBV5-6 and TRBJ2-7; D may be TRBD1 or TRBD2 (7 bases each). Trimming removed 0 bases from V and 4 bases from J, with 14 bases in between. The length of the CDR3 is 15 residues. Germline lookup yields CDR1 SGHDT and CDR2 YYEEEE.